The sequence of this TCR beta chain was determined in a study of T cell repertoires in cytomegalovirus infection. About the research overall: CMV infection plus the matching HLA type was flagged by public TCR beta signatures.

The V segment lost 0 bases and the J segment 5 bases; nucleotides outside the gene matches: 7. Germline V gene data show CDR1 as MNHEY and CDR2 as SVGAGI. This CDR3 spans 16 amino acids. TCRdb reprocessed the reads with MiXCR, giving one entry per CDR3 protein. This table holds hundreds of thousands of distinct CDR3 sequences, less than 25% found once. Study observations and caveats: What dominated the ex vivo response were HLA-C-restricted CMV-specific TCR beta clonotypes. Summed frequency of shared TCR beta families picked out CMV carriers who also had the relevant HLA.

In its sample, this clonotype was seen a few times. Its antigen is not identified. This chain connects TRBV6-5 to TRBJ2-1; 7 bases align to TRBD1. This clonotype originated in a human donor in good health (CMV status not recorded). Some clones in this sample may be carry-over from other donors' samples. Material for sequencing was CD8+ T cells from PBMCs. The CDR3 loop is CASSYSLGQWDNEQFF. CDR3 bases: TGTGCCAGCAGTTACTCCTTGGGACAGTGGGACAATGAGCAGTTCTTC.